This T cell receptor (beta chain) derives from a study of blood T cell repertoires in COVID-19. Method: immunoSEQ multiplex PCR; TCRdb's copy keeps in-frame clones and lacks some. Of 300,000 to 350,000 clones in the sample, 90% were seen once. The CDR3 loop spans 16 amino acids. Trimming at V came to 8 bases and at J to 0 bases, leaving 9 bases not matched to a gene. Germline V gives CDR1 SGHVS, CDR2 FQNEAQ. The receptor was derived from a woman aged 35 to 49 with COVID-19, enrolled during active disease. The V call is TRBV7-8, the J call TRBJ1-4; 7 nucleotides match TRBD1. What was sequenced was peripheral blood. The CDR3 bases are TGTGCCAGCTTTTCGGGACAGCTAGCAACTAATGAAAAACTGTTTTTT. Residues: CASFSGQLATNEKLFF.